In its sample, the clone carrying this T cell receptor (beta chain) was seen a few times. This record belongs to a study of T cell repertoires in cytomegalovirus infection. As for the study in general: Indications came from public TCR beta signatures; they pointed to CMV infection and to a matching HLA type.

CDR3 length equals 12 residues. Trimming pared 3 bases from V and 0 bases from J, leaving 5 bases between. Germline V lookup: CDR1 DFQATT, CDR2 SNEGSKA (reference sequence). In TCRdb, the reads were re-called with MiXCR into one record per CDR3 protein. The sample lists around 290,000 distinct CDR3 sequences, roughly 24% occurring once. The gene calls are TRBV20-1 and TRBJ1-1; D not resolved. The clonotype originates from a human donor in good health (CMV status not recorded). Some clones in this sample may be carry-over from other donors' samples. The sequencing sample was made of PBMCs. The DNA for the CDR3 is TGCAGTGCTAGCCGCATGAACACTGAAGCTTTCTTT. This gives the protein CSASRMNTEAFF.